The 8 T cell receptor beta chains presented below share a single source sample, sequenced in a study of shared clonotypes between healthy human individuals. Positively selected for CCR7, the CD45RO-negative cells used as naive CD8 cells excluded terminally differentiated effector memory CD45RA+ cells. Method: immunoSEQ multiplex PCR; TCRdb's copy keeps in-frame clones and lacks some. Of fewer than 700,000 clones listed, approximately 96% are singletons. The sample was naive CD8+ T cells sorted from blood. The receptor source for this set is a woman aged 25-40 years in good health.

V and J are TRBV19 and TRBJ2-7, with unresolved D. Germline V CDR1 and CDR2: LNHDA, SQIVND (reference sequence). The CDR3 contains 14 residues. Trimming removed 10 bases at V and 3 bases at J, with 19 bases between. DNA of the CDR3: TGTGCCACTGCACCCTTGGCGAGAAACTACGAGCAGTACTTC. Encoded protein: CATAPLARNYEQYF.

The V gene is TRBV11-2, the J gene TRBJ2-7, with D uncertain. V shed 5 bases and J shed 3 bases, with 11 bases lying between them. Germline lookup yields CDR1 SGHAT and CDR2 FQNNGV. The CDR3 has 13 amino acids. The CDR3 loop reads CASSPTRGYEQYF. The CDR3 DNA is TGTGCCAGCAGCCCCACCCGCGGCTACGAGCAGTACTTC.

V gene TRBV29-1 combines with J gene TRBJ2-1; D is uncertain. The V end lost 1 base, the J end lost 0 bases, and 7 bases lay between the germline ends. The germline V gene has CDR1 SQVTM and CDR2 ANQGSEA. The CDR3 length is 14 residues. This CDR3 reads CSVEGASSYNEQFF. The CDR3 bases are TGCAGCGTTGAAGGAGCGAGCTCCTACAATGAGCAGTTCTTC.

This rearrangement joins TRBV5-4 to TRBJ2-7; 8 bases are a match to TRBD1. V lost 3 bases and J lost 13; bases outside the gene matches: 6. The CDR3 spans 11 residues. Per the germline V gene, CDR1 is SGHNT and CDR2 is YYREEE (reference sequence). CDR3 nucleotide sequence: TGTGCCAGCAGCTCCAAGGACAGGGTCTACTTC. As protein: CASSSKDRVYF.

Only one count was recorded for this clone. This chain joins TRBV28 and TRBJ2-1; D call uncertain. CDR1 MDHEN and CDR2 SYDVKM come from the germline V gene. The CDR3 is made up of 13 amino acids. Trimming pared 2 bases from V and 7 bases from J, leaving 9 bases between. The CDR3 nucleotides read TGTGCCAGCAGTTTAACCCTAGGAAATGAGCAGTTCTTC. It codes for CASSLTLGNEQFF. The entire variable domain, with the rest obtained from reference TRBV28 and TRBJ2-1, is as follows: DVKVTQSSRYLVKRTGEKVFLECVQDMDHENMFWYRQDPGLGLRLIYFSYDVKMKEKGDIPEGYSVSREKKERFSLILESASTNQTSMYLCASSLTLGNEQFFGPGTRLTVL.

The rearrangement uses TRBV7-9 and TRBJ2-7; a possible D gene is TRBD2 (5 bases). Germline CDR1 and CDR2: SEHNR and FQNEAQ (reference sequence). Trimming took off 0 bases at V and 3 bases at J, with 9 bases between the two ends. CDR3 length equals 14 residues. This CDR3 is CASSLASGDYEQYF. The CDR3 nucleotides read TGTGCCAGCAGCTTAGCGAGCGGCGACTACGAGCAGTACTTC.

The chain employs TRBV6-5 and TRBJ1-1; 8 bases match TRBD1. This CDR3 comprises 15 residues. V was clipped by 1 base and J by 1 base; unmatched bases: 2. CDR1 and CDR2 (germline): MNHEY, SVGAGI. CDR3 region: CASSYLGTGNTEAFF. Written as DNA, the CDR3 is TGTGCCAGCAGTTACTTGGGGACAGGGAACACTGAAGCTTTCTTT.

The V call is TRBV5-6, the J call TRBJ2-5; perhaps TRBD2 as D (6 bases). Germline V lookup: CDR1 SGHDT, CDR2 YYEEEE. Trimming stripped 1 base from V and 3 bases from J, with 7 bases between. This CDR3 has 13 amino acids. CDR3 loop: CASSLWEEETQYF. The CDR3 nucleotides read TGTGCCAGCAGCTTGTGGGAGGAAGAGACCCAGTACTTC.